This entry features one TCR beta chain sequence. Its antigen is as yet unknown. This entry belongs to a study of T cell responses to AZD1222 COVID-19 vaccine. Study-level findings and limits: Clonal diversity was possibly underestimated; the donors were predominantly white British and more often female. Unmutated variant regions are reportedly the target of nearly half of TCRs that are spike-specific.

Sequencing used immunoSEQ multiplex PCR; TCRdb keeps in-frame clones, though not all of them. Here the sample spans some 90,000 clones, about 90% being singletons. The sample was peripheral blood, taken on day 0 of MenACWY control vaccination. This sequence was found in an adult in good health.

CDR3 bases: TGTGCCAGCAGTCACAGGGGAGCGGGAGGTAGATATGGCTACACCTTC. Its translation: CASSHRGAGGRYGYTF. The chain uses TRBV28 and TRBJ1-2; TRBD1 matches 7 bases. The length of the CDR3 is 16 residues. With V trimmed by 5 bases and J by 5 bases, 14 bases remained unmatched. From germline, CDR1 is MDHEN and CDR2 SYDVKM.